One sample yielded the 26 T cell receptor beta chains listed below, sequenced in a study of T-cell memory formation after mild COVID-19. MiXCR, applied by TCRdb to the 5' RACE reads, yields one record per CDR3 protein. The sample lists about 470,000 distinct CDR3 sequences, around a quarter seen once, with under 15% in the top ten. Sequencing input: PBMCs or a T cell subset sorted from them (not recorded which). These receptors all come from an adult woman who had mild COVID-19 (a few samples of this study predate the infection). Cell type and time point are not known.

This chain uses TRBV28 with TRBJ2-5; 12 nucleotides agree with TRBD2. This CDR3 contains 15 residues. From germline, CDR1 is MDHEN and CDR2 SYDVKM. Trimming cost V 6 bases and J 5 bases; bases outside gene matches: 7. CDR3 amino acids: CASRSRLAGAETQYF. The DNA of the CDR3 is TGTGCCAGCAGGTCTCGACTAGCGGGGGCTGAGACCCAGTACTTC.

The chain recombines TRBV4-1 with TRBJ1-6, with 8 bases matching TRBD1. CDR1 is MGHRA and CDR2 is YSYEKL in the germline V gene. This CDR3 is 19 amino acids long. The V and J ends lost 1 base and 10 bases, in that order; junction bases with no gene match: 18. The CDR3 protein is CASSQARPRTGYLHSPLHF. DNA of the CDR3: TGCGCCAGCAGCCAAGCCCGCCCCCGGACAGGGTATCTTCACTCACCCCTCCACTTT.

The chain's CDR3 is CASQREAGETQYF. CDR3 coding DNA: TGTGCCAGCCAGCGGGAGGCCGGGGAGACCCAGTACTTC. J is TRBJ2-5 and V is TRBV12-3 or TRBV12-4, with TRBD2 matching over 9 bases. V shed 8 bases and J 5 bases; nucleotides not matched to a gene: 6. This CDR3 region has 13 residues.

The gene calls are TRBV9 and TRBJ2-6; no definite D call. V lost 3 bases and J 0 bases, leaving 4 bases between the germline ends. This CDR3 is built from 14 residues. Germline-derived CDR1 and CDR2 are SGDLS and YYNGEE. The CDR3 nucleotides read TGTGCCAGCAGCGACCCCTCTGGGGCCAACGTCCTGACTTTC. It translates to CASSDPSGANVLTF.

This clonotype was counted between two and nine times. V is TRBV24-1 and J is TRBJ1-1; 7 bases align to TRBD1. The V and J ends lost 4 bases and 0 bases, in that order; junction bases with no gene match: 10. The CDR3 extends over 17 amino acids. CDR1 and CDR2 from the germline V gene are KGHDR and SFDVKD. CDR3 nucleotides: TGTGCCACCAGTGACTCCCGACAGGGTATCATGAACACTGAAGCTTTCTTT. Residues: CATSDSRQGIMNTEAFF.

The V gene is TRBV5-8, the J gene TRBJ1-1; the D is unclear. The V end lost 3 bases, the J end lost 6 bases, and 21 bases lay between the germline ends. This CDR3 has 16 residues. Germline V gene sequence: CDR1 SGHTS, CDR2 YDEGEE. CDR3 in amino acids: CASSSLTGIGWPEAFF. The CDR3 DNA reads as TGTGCCAGCAGCTCTCTGACCGGAATCGGATGGCCTGAAGCTTTCTTT.

The V and J genes are TRBV15 and TRBJ1-4; TRBD1 matches 7 bases. The J segment lost 6 bases and the V segment lost 5 bases, leaving 6 bases of the junction unmatched. Germline assignment: CDR1 LNHNV and CDR2 YYDKDF (reference sequence). The CDR3 has 14 amino acids. CDR3 amino acids: CATSGWDRYEKLFF. The CDR3 DNA reads as TGTGCCACCAGCGGATGGGACAGATATGAAAAACTGTTTTTT. The full variable domain, its missing parts supplied by reference TRBV15 and TRBJ1-4, is DAMVIQNPRYQVTQFGKPVTLSCSQTLNHNVMYWYQQKSSQAPKLLFHYYDKDFNNEADTPDNFQSRRPNTSFCFLDIRSPGLGDTAMYLCATSGWDRYEKLFFGSGTQLSVL.

A few counts support this clonotype. This chain connects TRBV2 to TRBJ2-3; D call uncertain. The CDR3 is 15 amino acids. Deletions cut 3 bases from V and 6 bases from J, with 16 bases between. The germline gives CDR1 SNHLY, CDR2 FYNNEI. The CDR3 bases are TGTGCCAGCAGTGAGTTTCGAGGAGCCGGGGATACGCAGTATTTT. Protein sequence: CASSEFRGAGDTQYF.

There are a few counts of this clonotype. The chain uses TRBV24-1 and TRBJ1-1; the D is unclear. The CDR3 consists of 13 residues. The V gene lost 2 bases and the J gene lost 4 bases, with 7 bases spanning the gap. Germline CDR1 and CDR2: KGHDR and SFDVKD. CDR3 protein: CATSDWTGTEAFF. The CDR3 coding sequence is TGTGCCACCAGTGATTGGACGGGCACTGAAGCTTTCTTT.

This clonotype was seen repeatedly, ten times or more. The rearrangement links TRBV7-2 to TRBJ1-1; D ambiguous. The germline CDR1 and CDR2 sequences are SGHTA and FQGNSA. The CDR3 has 13 amino acids. V lost 2 bases, J lost 8 bases, and 12 bases lay in between. In nucleotides, the CDR3 is TGTGCCAGCAGCTTACGAACCGGGAGAGAAGCTTTCTTT. It codes for CASSLRTGREAFF.

This rearrangement joins TRBV27 to TRBJ2-3, with D tentatively TRBD1 (5 bases). Germline CDR1 is MNHEY and CDR2 is SMNVEV (reference sequence). V was trimmed by 4 bases and J by 5 bases, leaving 10 bases between them. The CDR3 loop spans 13 amino acids. The CDR3 DNA reads as TGTGCCAGCAGTTCGAATAGGGGAGATACGCAGTATTTT. This encodes CASSSNRGDTQYF.

V usage is TRBV4-3 and J usage is TRBJ2-1; weak D call: TRBD1 (6 bases). Germline assignment: CDR1 LGHNA and CDR2 YSLEER. The CDR3 has 15 residues. Deletions cut 0 bases from V and 6 bases from J, with 12 bases between. CDR3: CASSQDGQGFNEQFF. Here the CDR3 DNA reads TGCGCCAGCAGCCAAGATGGGCAGGGGTTCAATGAGCAGTTCTTC.

V is TRBV27 and J is TRBJ1-1, with D hard to call. This CDR3 has 15 amino acids. Trimming left V 3 bases short and J 0 bases short, with 11 bases between. In germline, CDR1 is MNHEY, CDR2 SMNVEV (reference sequence). The CDR3 loop is CASSLKGSMNTEAFF. In DNA form, the CDR3 reads TGTGCCAGCAGTTTGAAGGGATCCATGAACACTGAAGCTTTCTTT.

This clonotype was counted a few times. The rearrangement joins TRBV12-3 or TRBV12-4 to TRBJ1-4; no definite D call. The germline V and J ends were trimmed by 3 bases and 0 bases, with 11 bases remaining between them. The CDR3 is 16 amino acids. The CDR3 bases are TGTGCCAGCAGTTTTGGGTGGGGTTCAACTAATGAAAAACTGTTTTTT. Translation gives CASSFGWGSTNEKLFF.

J is TRBJ2-2 and V is TRBV7-6; 9 bases match TRBD1. There are 13 residues in the CDR3. Germline CDR1 reads SGHVS; CDR2 reads FNYEAQ. The V and J ends lost 5 bases and 9 bases, in that order; junction bases with no gene match: 4. For the CDR3, the DNA is TGTGCCAGCAGCCCGGACAGGGGAAGGGAGCTGTTTTTT. Protein: CASSPDRGRELFF.

This chain links TRBV15 with TRBJ1-1; no clear D gene. Per germline, CDR1 LNHNV and CDR2 YYDKDF (reference sequence). The CDR3 has 15 amino acids. V lost 1 base to trimming and J lost 0 bases, with 9 bases between them. The CDR3 sequence: CATSRVLGMNTEAFF. Written as DNA, the CDR3 is TGTGCCACCAGCAGAGTCCTTGGAATGAACACTGAAGCTTTCTTT.

This clonotype turned up a few times. This sequence joins TRBV27 and TRBJ1-5, with D possibly TRBD1 on 5 matching bases. V lost 0 bases, J lost 6 bases, and 9 bases lay in between. Germline V gene sequence: CDR1 MNHEY, CDR2 SMNVEV (reference sequence). CDR3 size: 14 residues. The CDR3 sequence: CASSLSRGGQPQHF. The CDR3 DNA reads TGTGCCAGCAGTTTATCTCGCGGGGGTCAGCCCCAGCATTTT.

This chain connects TRBV5-1 to TRBJ2-7; the D is unclear. CDR1 is SGHRS, CDR2 YFSETQ, per germline. Between the trimmed V and J ends, which lost 0 bases and 4 bases, there was a span of 11 bases. The CDR3 contains 14 residues. CDR3 region: CASSLEGRGYEQYF. As DNA, the CDR3 is TGCGCCAGCAGCTTGGAAGGCAGAGGTTACGAGCAGTACTTC.

This clonotype was seen only a few times. The J gene is TRBJ2-7, the V gene TRBV20-1; TRBD2 aligns across 11 bases. The CDR3 sequence is 15 residues long. The trim removed 4 bases at V and 2 bases at J, leaving 7 bases unmatched. Germline V gives CDR1 DFQATT, CDR2 SNEGSKA (reference sequence). The CDR3 reads CSATDSGRATYEQYF. CDR3 coding DNA: TGCAGTGCTACCGATAGCGGGAGGGCGACCTACGAGCAGTACTTC.

In its sample, this clonotype was seen a few times. The chain employs TRBV7-2 and TRBJ2-1; 9 nucleotides agree with TRBD2. Germline CDR1 is SGHTA and CDR2 is FQGNSA. CDR3 length: 16 amino acids. V was clipped by 2 bases and J by 9 bases; unmatched bases: 11. DNA for the CDR3: TGTGCCAGCAGCTTATCCTGGAGGAGAGCGGGGGGTGAGCAGTTCTTC. Its translation is CASSLSWRRAGGEQFF.

The V and J genes are TRBV6-2 or TRBV6-3 and TRBJ2-1; the match to TRBD2 covers 7 bases. CDR3 length equals 16 residues. V lost 6 bases to trimming and J lost 3 bases; unmatched junction nucleotides: 11. CDR1 MNHEY and CDR2 SVGEGT come from the germline V gene. The CDR3 sequence: CASSARAGTIYNEQFF. As DNA, the CDR3 is TGTGCCAGCAGCGCTAGAGCGGGAACGATCTACAATGAGCAGTTCTTC.

This clonotype appeared a few times. The chain links TRBV24-1 to TRBJ2-3, with TRBD2 matching over 9 bases. The trim removed 0 bases at V and 1 base at J, leaving 4 bases unmatched. Per germline, CDR1 KGHDR and CDR2 SFDVKD. The CDR3 runs 17 residues. The CDR3 sequence is CATSDLGLAGRTDTQYF. The CDR3, as DNA: TGTGCCACCAGTGATTTGGGTCTAGCGGGGCGCACAGATACGCAGTATTTT.

V and J are TRBV4-2 and TRBJ1-2, with 7 bases that match TRBD1. CDR3 size: 14 residues. Per germline, CDR1 LGHNA and CDR2 YNFKEQ. After removal of 3 bases from V and 6 bases from J, the junction contained 7 bases not matched to a gene. The CDR3 DNA reads TGTGCCAGCAGCCAGGAGACAGGGTTGCATGGCTACACCTTC. This sequence encodes CASSQETGLHGYTF.

This clonotype has ten or more counts. DNA of the CDR3: TGTGCCAGCAGCCCCGGTAGCAATCAGCCCCAGCATTTT. Translation gives CASSPGSNQPQHF. The chain carries TRBV12-3 or TRBV12-4 and TRBJ1-5; no clear D. The V gene lost 6 bases and the J gene lost 0 bases, with 6 bases spanning the gap. The CDR3 extends over 13 amino acids.

The rearrangement links TRBV20-1 to TRBJ1-2; the D gene is possibly TRBD1 (5 bases). The ends were cut back, 6 bases at V and 6 bases at J, with 29 bases in the middle. This CDR3 has 17 amino acids. Germline lookup yields CDR1 DFQATT and CDR2 SNEGSKA (reference sequence). CDR3 in DNA: TGCAGTGCCCTCCGTTTCACGAACGAGGCCCTAGGGGATGGCTACACCTTC. This codes for CSALRFTNEALGDGYTF.

The chain employs TRBV20-1 and TRBJ2-7; TRBD2 matches at 7 bases. This CDR3 has 12 amino acids. The J segment lost 7 bases and the V segment lost 6 bases, leaving 9 bases of the junction unmatched. Germline V gene data show CDR1 as DFQATT and CDR2 as SNEGSKA (reference sequence). The CDR3, as DNA: TGCAGTGCAAACAGGCCCGGGGGGGAGCAGTACTTC. Its translation is CSANRPGGEQYF.